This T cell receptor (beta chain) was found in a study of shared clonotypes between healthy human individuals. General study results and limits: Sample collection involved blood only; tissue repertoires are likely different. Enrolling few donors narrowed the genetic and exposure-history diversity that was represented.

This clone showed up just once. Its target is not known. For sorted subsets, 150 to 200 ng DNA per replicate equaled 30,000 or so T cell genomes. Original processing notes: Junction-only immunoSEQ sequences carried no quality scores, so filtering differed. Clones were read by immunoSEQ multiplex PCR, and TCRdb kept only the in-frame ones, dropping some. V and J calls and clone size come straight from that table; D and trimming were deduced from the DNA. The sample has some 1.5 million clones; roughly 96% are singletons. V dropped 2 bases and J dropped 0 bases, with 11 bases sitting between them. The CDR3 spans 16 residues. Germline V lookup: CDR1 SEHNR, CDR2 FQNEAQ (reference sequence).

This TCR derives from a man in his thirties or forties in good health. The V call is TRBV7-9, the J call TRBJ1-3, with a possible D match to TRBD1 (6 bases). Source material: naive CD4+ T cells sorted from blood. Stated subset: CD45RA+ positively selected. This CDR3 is CASSLPGASSGNTIYF. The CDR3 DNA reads TGTGCCAGCAGCTTACCGGGGGCGAGCTCTGGAAACACCATATATTTT.